Sequencing of this T cell receptor (beta chain) was carried out in a study of cytomegalovirus exposure and HLA in healthy donors. CDR1 and CDR2 (germline): SGHRS, YFSETQ. CDR3 length equals 15 residues. J gave up 3 bases and V 2 bases, and 5 bases lay outside the gene matches. Comments on this clone: Its antigen is still unknown.

Findings and caveats of the study: A later analysis linked fewer than 20,000 TCR beta sequences to HLA alleles at 0.05 false discovery rate. Later analysis placed DRB1 highest and HLA-C lowest in TCR association rates, which differed by HLA locus. In a later analysis, TCR beta V- and J-gene trimming was associated with a missense DCLRE1C variant.

Primers for the PCR totalled 60 Vbeta and 13 Jbeta. Repertoires were generated with immunoSEQ multiplex PCR, while TCRdb's copy carries only in-frame clones and drops some. Found here are some 90,000 clones, about two thirds of them singletons; the top ten hold under 3%. The source is a man aged 50 to 60 in good health and CMV-seronegative. What was sequenced was PBMCs. The V and J genes are TRBV5-1 and TRBJ1-1; 9 bases fit TRBD1. The CDR3 region is CASSLQGAQDTEAFF. The DNA for the CDR3 is TGCGCCAGCAGCTTACAGGGGGCGCAGGACACTGAAGCTTTCTTT. Full variable domain (outside the CDR3, taken from reference TRBV5-1 and TRBJ1-1): KAGVTQTPRYLIKTRGQQVTLSCSPISGHRSVSWYQQTPGQGLQFLFEYFSETQRNKGNFPGRFSGRQFSNSRSEMNVSTLELGDSALYLCASSLQGAQDTEAFFGQGTRLTVV.